The next 32 T cell receptor beta chains were all read from a single sample in a study of T cells in Graves' hyperthyroidism and ophthalmopathy. RNA transcripts gave rise to amplified TCR beta CDR3 regions. An initial round of RT-PCR targeting the TCR CDR3 relied on the HTBI primer set. TCRdb fed the multiplex PCR reads into MiXCR, producing one record per CDR3 protein. The table has nearly 750,000 distinct CDR3 sequences, under 45% seen once. Sequencing was carried out using blood. The receptors originated from a woman in her thirties or forties with Graves' hyperthyroidism.

The chain is built from TRBV28 and TRBJ1-1, with D perhaps TRBD1 (5 bases). The CDR3 has 14 amino acids. The V end lost 7 bases, the J end lost 0 bases, and 12 bases lay between the germline ends. Germline V gene lookup returns CDR1 MDHEN and CDR2 SYDVKM. CDR3 residues: CASNSGQMNTEAFF. The CDR3 DNA is TGTGCCAGCAACTCCGGACAAATGAACACTGAAGCTTTCTTT. The variable domain in full, completed from reference TRBV28 and TRBJ1-1, reads DVKVTQSSRYLVKRTGEKVFLECVQDMDHENMFWYRQDPGLGLRLIYFSYDVKMKEKGDIPEGYSVSREKKERFSLILESASTNQTSMYLCASNSGQMNTEAFFGQGTRLTVV.

This clonotype was seen a few times. The genes are TRBV3-1 and TRBJ2-7, with 8 nucleotides matching TRBD1. The ends lost 1 base at V and 5 bases at J; junction bases unmatched: 7. From germline, CDR1 is LGHDT and CDR2 YNNKEL (reference sequence). CDR3 length equals 15 residues. The CDR3: CASSQAPRQGHEQYF. The CDR3 nucleotides are TGTGCCAGCAGCCAAGCCCCGAGACAGGGGCACGAGCAGTACTTC.

This chain joins TRBV7-9 and TRBJ2-3, with 9 bases identical to TRBD2. CDR3 length: 18 residues. Germline CDR1 is SEHNR and CDR2 is FQNEAQ (reference sequence). Unmatched junction bases numbered 10, after V lost 3 bases and J lost 0 bases. The CDR3 coding sequence is TGTGCCAGCAGCTTGGGGCTAGCGGGGACCTCTAGCACAGATACGCAGTATTTT. This sequence encodes CASSLGLAGTSSTDTQYF.

Comment on this clonotype: Mismatch with germline at one junction end may stem from a read error. The chain has TRBV6-5 and TRBJ1-5; 9 bases are shared with TRBD1. This CDR3 has 17 residues. CDR1 is MNHEY, CDR2 SVGAGI, per germline. CDR3 bases: TGTGCCAGCGGTTACTTCGCCGGGACAGGGAAAGTTCAGCCCCAGCATTTT. Its protein is CASGYFAGTGKVQPQHF.

This clonotype was found a few times. The chain uses TRBV5-1 and TRBJ2-7, with D perhaps assigned TRBD1 or TRBD2 (5 bases each). Deletions cut 2 bases from V and 2 bases from J, with 14 bases between. This CDR3 spans 15 amino acids. CDR1 and CDR2 from the germline V gene are SGHRS and YFSETQ. The CDR3 loop is CASSFKGTDTYEQYF. CDR3 nucleotides: TGCGCCAGCAGCTTTAAAGGGACCGACACCTACGAGCAGTACTTC.

The sample holds a few counts of this clonotype. The chain combines TRBV11-3 with TRBJ2-6; D unclear. Germline assignment: CDR1 SGHNT and CDR2 YENEEA. The V end lost 6 bases, the J end lost 1 base, and 7 bases lay between the germline ends. There are 14 residues in the CDR3. CDR3 loop: CASSKFSGANVLTF. The CDR3 bases are TGTGCCAGCAGTAAGTTTTCTGGGGCCAACGTCCTGACTTTC.

The chain couples TRBV7-2 to TRBJ1-2, with no clear D. Germline assignment: CDR1 SGHTA and CDR2 FQGNSA. The V end was cut by 5 bases, the J end by 4 bases, with 17 bases between. This CDR3 is 15 amino acids long. CDR3: CASSQDLRGAYGYTF. CDR3 DNA sequence: TGTGCCAGCAGCCAAGATCTTCGGGGTGCCTATGGCTACACCTTC. Supplemented by reference TRBV7-2 and TRBJ1-2, the full variable domain reads GAGVSQSPSNKVTEKGKDVELRCDPISGHTALYWYRQSLGQGLEFLIYFQGNSAPDKSGLPSDRFSAERTGGSVSTLTIQRTQQEDSAVYLCASSQDLRGAYGYTFGSGTRLTVV.

A remark on this clonotype: A read error is possible here, since a much larger clone lies one base away. J is TRBJ2-5 and V is TRBV29-1; D gene uncertain. The CDR3 runs 15 residues. The germline gives CDR1 SQVTM, CDR2 ANQGSEA. The CDR3 loop is CSTKAKLTYQETQHF. In nucleotides, the CDR3 is TGCAGCACTAAAGCGAAGCTGACGTACCAAGAGACCCAGCACTTC.

This sequence joins TRBV7-4 and TRBJ1-2, with 7 bases matching TRBD1. The V and J ends lost 10 bases and 8 bases, in that order; junction bases with no gene match: 19. The CDR3 contains 15 residues. Per the germline V gene, CDR1 is SGHVT and CDR2 is SQSDAQ. The CDR3 DNA sequence: TGTGCCATTGGCTTGAGGGACAGAATACCCTCAGGCTACACCTTC. Amino acids: CAIGLRDRIPSGYTF.

The gene calls are TRBV12-3 or TRBV12-4 and TRBJ1-2; D is perhaps TRBD1 (5 bases). The CDR3 is 14 amino acids. V gave up 3 bases and J gave up 12 bases, with 20 bases separating them. The CDR3 DNA follows: TGTGCCAGCAGTTTGGTGGATAGGACATCTGGAAACACCTTC. Its translation is CASSLVDRTSGNTF.

This clonotype was found many times. This chain links TRBV10-3 with TRBJ1-6; D is ambiguous. The CDR3 runs 15 residues. Germline V gene lookup returns CDR1 ENHRY and CDR2 SYGVKD. Trimming took 6 bases from V and 2 from J, leaving 11 bases between them. This chain's CDR3 is CAISGSDPYNSPLHF. CDR3 in DNA: TGTGCCATCAGCGGGAGTGACCCCTATAATTCACCCCTCCACTTT.

This sequence joins TRBV7-2 and TRBJ2-3; D is perhaps TRBD2 (5 bases). CDR1 and CDR2 from the germline V gene are SGHTA and FQGNSA. The CDR3 covers 16 residues. V dropped 1 base and J dropped 4 bases, with 15 bases sitting between them. CDR3 region: CASSLGGLLTSDTQYF. The CDR3 nucleotides are TGTGCCAGCAGCTTAGGTGGACTCCTAACGTCAGATACGCAGTATTTT.

This clonotype was recorded a few times. The CDR3 DNA follows: TGTGCCAGCAGTTACGTCGGGTTTCAGCAGTACTTC. Translating it yields CASSYVGFQQYF. The chain recombines TRBV6-5 with TRBJ2-7; D unresolved. Trimming left V 2 bases short and J 8 bases short, with 10 bases between. The CDR3 totals 12 residues. Germline V lookup: CDR1 MNHEY, CDR2 SVGAGI.

The chain combines TRBV20-1 with TRBJ2-7; D is uncertain. The V gene lost 0 bases and the J gene lost 4 bases, with 16 bases spanning the gap. Germline CDR1 is DFQATT and CDR2 is SNEGSKA (reference sequence). The CDR3 length is 15 residues. CDR3: CSARDPRREPYEQYF. The CDR3 nucleotides are TGCAGTGCTAGAGATCCGAGACGTGAGCCTTACGAGCAGTACTTC.

The rearrangement uses TRBV7-3 and TRBJ2-2; D not certain. Germline V gene sequence: CDR1 SGHTA, CDR2 FQGTGA. Trimming left V 2 bases short and J 8 bases short, with 6 bases between. The CDR3 runs to 12 residues. The CDR3 DNA is TGTGCCAGCAGCTTACAGACAGGGGAGCTGTTTTTT. It translates to CASSLQTGELFF.

Comment on this clonotype: A much more abundant neighbour one base away suggests this may be a read error. The chain has TRBV7-8 and TRBJ1-6, with a tentative D call TRBD1 (6 bases). Germline CDR1 and CDR2: SGHVS and FQNEAQ. CDR3 length: 15 amino acids. CDR3 sequence: CASSSSGTQNSLLHF. The CDR3 coding sequence is TGTGCCAGCAGCTCATCCGGGACACAGAATTCACTCCTCCACTTT.

This clonotype came up many times. The genes are TRBV7-3 and TRBJ2-5; D may be TRBD1 (6 bases). Germline V lookup: CDR1 SGHTA, CDR2 FQGTGA. V lost 2 bases to trimming and J lost 4 bases, with 14 bases between them. The CDR3 has 15 residues. CDR3 bases: TGTGCCAGCAGCTTATACGGGACATTGGGAGAGACCCAGTACTTC. Amino acids: CASSLYGTLGETQYF.

This chain connects TRBV24-1 to TRBJ1-1; maybe TRBD1 (5 bases). CDR1 is KGHDR, CDR2 SFDVKD, per germline. The CDR3 has 14 amino acids. The germline V and J ends were trimmed by 9 bases and 5 bases, with 18 bases remaining between them. This chain's CDR3 is CATRSGQLQTEAFF. For the CDR3, the DNA is TGTGCCACCCGATCAGGGCAATTGCAGACTGAAGCTTTCTTT.

The chain is built from TRBV5-1 and TRBJ2-5; TRBD1 aligns across 9 bases. CDR3 length: 15 amino acids. Germline V gives CDR1 SGHRS, CDR2 YFSETQ. Germline trimming cut 2 bases from V and 2 bases from J; bases unmatched to any gene: 4. DNA of the CDR3: TGCGCCAGCAGCTTCGGGACAGGGCCGCAAGAGACCCAGTACTTC. It codes for CASSFGTGPQETQYF. Complete variable domain (other parts from reference TRBV5-1 and TRBJ2-5): KAGVTQTPRYLIKTRGQQVTLSCSPISGHRSVSWYQQTPGQGLQFLFEYFSETQRNKGNFPGRFSGRQFSNSRSEMNVSTLELGDSALYLCASSFGTGPQETQYFGPGTRLLVL.

This clonotype came up many times. The rearrangement joins TRBV24-1 to TRBJ1-1, with a tentative D call TRBD1 (5 bases). This CDR3 comprises 14 residues. The V gene's germline CDR1 is KGHDR and CDR2 SFDVKD. V lost 12 bases, J lost 0 bases, and 16 bases lay in between. The CDR3 here is CASAPGGVNTEAFF. CDR3 sequence (DNA): TGTGCCTCAGCCCCGGGGGGAGTGAACACTGAAGCTTTCTTT.

This clonotype was seen a few times. This chain connects TRBV7-2 to TRBJ2-7; 9 bases map to TRBD1. Germline CDR1 and CDR2: SGHTA and FQGNSA. V gave up 6 bases and J gave up 7 bases; unmatched junction bases: 7. The CDR3 is 13 amino acids. The chain's CDR3 is CASSWTGVREQYF. The CDR3, as DNA: TGTGCCAGCAGTTGGACAGGGGTTAGGGAGCAGTACTTC.

This clonotype was seen more than once but under ten times. This sequence joins TRBV4-3 and TRBJ1-2, with D tentatively TRBD1 (5 bases). CDR3 length equals 13 residues. CDR1 and CDR2 (germline): LGHNA, YSLEER. Trimming stripped 0 bases from V and 8 bases from J, with 10 bases between. The CDR3 DNA sequence: TGCGCCAGCAGCCAAGATGTGAGGGACGGCTACACCTTC. The encoded protein is CASSQDVRDGYTF.

A few counts support this clonotype. The gene calls are TRBV6-5 and TRBJ1-1; 8 positions agree with TRBD1. V was pared by 6 bases and J by 5 bases, with 17 bases of the junction left unmatched. Per germline, CDR1 MNHEY and CDR2 SVGAGI. This CDR3 region has 17 residues. DNA for the CDR3: TGTGCCAGCAGCCGAACAGGGGGTAGTACCCCTGATACTGAAGCTTTCTTT. Amino acid sequence: CASSRTGGSTPDTEAFF.

V is TRBV4-2 and J is TRBJ1-5; no clear D. The germline gives CDR1 LGHNA, CDR2 YNFKEQ. The length of the CDR3 is 15 residues. V was trimmed by 0 bases and J by 1 base, leaving 7 bases between them. The CDR3 protein is CASSQETESNQPQHF. Here the CDR3 DNA reads TGTGCCAGCAGCCAAGAAACAGAGAGCAATCAGCCCCAGCATTTT.

The chain couples TRBV25-1 to TRBJ1-1; 7 bases match TRBD1. The CDR3 has 15 residues. V dropped 5 bases and J dropped 6; count of bases not matched to a gene: 12. Germline assignment: CDR1 MGHDK and CDR2 SYGVNS. The CDR3 loop is CASSSAQTGSAEAFF. The DNA for the CDR3 is TGTGCCAGCAGTTCCGCACAGACAGGGAGTGCTGAAGCTTTCTTT.

This clonotype has a count of ten or more. J is TRBJ1-6 and V is TRBV19, with 7 bases that match TRBD1. Germline V gene lookup returns CDR1 LNHDA and CDR2 SQIVND (reference sequence). V was pared by 5 bases and J by 14 bases, with 18 bases of the junction left unmatched. CDR3 length equals 16 residues. In DNA, the CDR3 is TGTGCCAGTAGTCCAATCCGACAGGGAACTTCTCTTACCCTCCACTTT. This gives the protein CASSPIRQGTSLTLHF.

The table lists this clonotype with a few counts. V is TRBV19 and J is TRBJ1-1, with 7 positions matching TRBD1. Germline values: CDR1 LNHDA, CDR2 SQIVND (reference sequence). The V gene end was trimmed by 7 bases and the J gene end by 2 bases; junction bases not matched to a gene: 7. The CDR3 extends over 14 amino acids. The CDR3 nucleotides read TGTGCCAGTATTCCGAGGACAGGAAACACTGAAGCTTTCTTT. Its translation is CASIPRTGNTEAFF.

The sample holds a few counts of this clonotype. The chain carries TRBV27 and TRBJ1-6; D call uncertain. The CDR3 has 13 amino acids. Germline V gene data show CDR1 as MNHEY and CDR2 as SMNVEV (reference sequence). V lost 3 bases and J lost 7, with 7 bases in between. CDR3 bases: TGTGCCAGCAGTTTTAGGCAGAATTCACCCCTCCACTTT. Amino acids: CASSFRQNSPLHF.

This clonotype showed up just once. An end of the junction differs from the germline gene, which may be a read error. CDR3 bases: TGTGCCAGCAGCCGCCTAACCGTCCTGAACACTGACGCTTTCTTT. Translating gives CASSRLTVLNTDAFF. V gene TRBV9 combines with J gene TRBJ1-1; D not resolved. CDR1 and CDR2 (germline): SGDLS, YYNGEE. CDR3 length equals 15 residues.

This clonotype was seen at least ten times. The junction does not match germline at one end; this may be a read error. This sequence joins TRBV4-3 and TRBJ2-2; D is unclear. The V gene's germline CDR1 is LGHNA and CDR2 YSLEER. CDR3 size: 12 residues. In DNA, the CDR3 is TGTGCCAGCAGCCAAAACACCGGGGAGCTGTTTTTT. Protein sequence: CASSQNTGELFF.

The chain has TRBV10-3 and TRBJ2-2; weak D call: TRBD2 (5 bases). Per the germline V gene, CDR1 is ENHRY and CDR2 is SYGVKD. This CDR3 has 12 residues. Deletions cut 10 bases from V and 3 bases from J, with 9 bases between. CDR3 nucleotide sequence: TGTGCCAGCGACGGGGACACCGGGGAGCTGTTTTTT. Translation gives CASDGDTGELFF.

The V call is TRBV7-2, the J call TRBJ1-2; D uncertain. Germline assignment: CDR1 SGHTA and CDR2 FQGNSA. Trimming took off 5 bases at V and 0 bases at J, with 13 bases between the two ends. The CDR3 spans 15 residues. CDR3 loop: CASSPRRRANYGYTF. CDR3 nucleotide sequence: TGTGCCAGCAGCCCCCGCCGACGGGCTAACTATGGCTACACCTTC.